The 29 T cell receptor beta chains in this list originate from one sample, sequenced in a study of shared T cell receptors in the human thymus. Some clones are missing from TCRdb's copy, which holds only in-frame ones; the method was immunoSEQ multiplex PCR. The sample lists hundreds of thousands of clones, 85% to 95% occurring once. Sequenced input: thymocytes. Receptor source: a human donor.

The chain carries TRBV5-6 and TRBJ2-5, with 7 nucleotides matching TRBD2. This CDR3 is 17 amino acids long. Germline CDR1 and CDR2: SGHDT and YYEEEE. With V trimmed by 6 bases and J by 4 bases, 18 bases remained unmatched. This CDR3 reads CASNLGGASGPPETQYF. CDR3 nucleotides: TGTGCCAGCAACCTCGGCGGGGCTAGCGGTCCTCCAGAGACCCAGTACTTC.

The rearrangement links TRBV5-1 to TRBJ2-1, with 7 bases matching TRBD1. V lost 1 base to trimming and J lost 0 bases; unmatched junction nucleotides: 4. Germline CDR1 is SGHRS and CDR2 is YFSETQ. The CDR3 runs to 16 residues. CDR3 residues: CASSLTGDNSYNEQFF. For the CDR3, the DNA is TGCGCCAGCAGCTTGACAGGGGATAACTCCTACAATGAGCAGTTCTTC.

J is TRBJ1-3 and V is TRBV19; TRBD1 agrees at 7 bases. The CDR3 sequence is 14 residues long. Per germline, CDR1 LNHDA and CDR2 SQIVND (reference sequence). V lost 4 bases, J lost 4 bases, and 4 bases stayed unmatched. The CDR3 here is CASSRQGAGNTIYF. The CDR3 coding sequence is TGTGCCAGTAGTAGACAGGGCGCCGGAAACACCATATATTTT.

This clone was counted once. The chain combines TRBV9 with TRBJ2-1; tentative D call: TRBD2 (6 bases). The CDR3 is 17 residues long. V was trimmed by 0 bases and J by 10 bases, leaving 23 bases between them. Germline V lookup: CDR1 SGDLS, CDR2 YYNGEE. Here the CDR3 reads CASSVDPSGEFPGEQFF. The CDR3 DNA is TGTGCCAGCAGCGTAGACCCCTCGGGAGAGTTCCCCGGGGAGCAGTTCTTC.

The DNA of the CDR3 is TGCGCCAGCAGTGAGTCATTCGACCCCTCGGGCATTCAGTACTTC. This gives the protein CASSESFDPSGIQYF. This rearrangement joins TRBV10-1 to TRBJ2-4, with D unresolved. Trimming cost V 0 bases and J 9 bases, with 15 bases left between them. This CDR3 comprises 15 residues. Germline-derived CDR1 and CDR2 are WNHNN and SYGVQD (reference sequence).

The chain combines TRBV27 with TRBJ2-6; 7 nucleotides align to TRBD1. In germline, CDR1 is MNHEY, CDR2 SMNVEV (reference sequence). This CDR3 has 15 amino acids. J was trimmed by 3 bases and V by 5 bases; bases with no gene match: 4. The chain's CDR3 is CASSLTGYGANVLTF. The CDR3, as DNA: TGTGCCAGCAGTCTGACAGGGTATGGGGCCAACGTCCTGACTTTC.

The V and J genes are TRBV27 and TRBJ1-4; unclear D gene. The CDR3 is 12 amino acids. V gave up 4 bases and J gave up 8 bases, with 8 bases separating them. Germline V CDR1 and CDR2: MNHEY, SMNVEV (reference sequence). CDR3 loop: CASSSFGEKLFF. In DNA form, the CDR3 reads TGTGCCAGCAGTTCCTTTGGCGAAAAACTGTTTTTT.

This chain joins TRBV5-6 and TRBJ1-5, with D tentatively TRBD1 (5 bases). In germline, CDR1 is SGHDT, CDR2 YYEEEE. Between the trimmed V and J ends, which lost 5 bases and 1 base, there was a span of 13 bases. The CDR3 spans 15 residues. In nucleotides, the CDR3 is TGTGCCAGCAGTCCGTTCTGGGACAGCAATCAGCCCCAGCATTTT. Its protein is CASSPFWDSNQPQHF. Together with reference TRBV5-6 and TRBJ1-5, the CDR3 gives the full variable domain: DAGVTQSPTHLIKTRGQQVTLRCSPKSGHDTVSWYQQALGQGPQFIFQYYEEEERQRGNFPDRFSGHQFPNYSSELNVNALLLGDSALYLCASSPFWDSNQPQHFGDGTRLSIL.

J is TRBJ2-7 and V is TRBV13; weak D call: TRBD1 (6 bases). Per germline, CDR1 PRHDT and CDR2 FYEKMQ (reference sequence). This CDR3 spans 15 amino acids. Trimming took off 5 bases at V and 0 bases at J, with 14 bases between the two ends. The CDR3 region has the DNA TGTGCCAGCAGCATGTCCCGGGACATCTCCTACGAGCAGTACTTC. Encoded protein: CASSMSRDISYEQYF.

The chain employs TRBV27 and TRBJ2-7, with 11 positions matching TRBD2. The CDR3 contains 15 residues. Losses at the gene ends were 6 bases for V and 0 bases for J; bases not matched to a gene: 4. Germline lookup yields CDR1 MNHEY and CDR2 SMNVEV (reference sequence). The CDR3 spells CASSRGLADSYEQYF. The CDR3 region has the DNA TGTGCCAGCAGCCGGGGACTAGCGGACTCCTACGAGCAGTACTTC.

This chain uses TRBV27 with TRBJ1-1; D not certain. CDR3 length: 14 amino acids. Germline values: CDR1 MNHEY, CDR2 SMNVEV (reference sequence). Trimming stripped 2 bases from V and 1 base from J, with 8 bases between. CDR3 amino acids: CASSLVAENTEAFF. The CDR3 DNA reads TGTGCCAGCAGTTTAGTGGCAGAGAACACTGAAGCTTTCTTT.

This clone was detected only once. The chain carries TRBV6-1 and TRBJ2-7; no definite D call. CDR1 is MNHNS, CDR2 SASEGT, per germline. CDR3 length: 16 residues. Trimming shortened V by 4 bases and J by 4 bases, and 20 bases separated the two germline ends. The CDR3 nucleotides are TGTGCCAGCAGTGGCTTTACGCCCCCGACGATATACGAGCAGTACTTC. Its translation: CASSGFTPPTIYEQYF.

This chain links TRBV6-5 with TRBJ1-3, with D unclear. V lost 7 bases and J lost 0, with 7 bases in between. Germline V gene data show CDR1 as MNHEY and CDR2 as SVGAGI. The CDR3 is made up of 13 amino acids. The CDR3 here is CASTPDSGNTIYF. CDR3 nucleotide sequence: TGTGCCAGCACGCCAGACTCTGGAAACACCATATATTTT.

Note on this clone: One end of the junction varies from germline; a read error may be responsible. The chain couples TRBV11-2 to TRBJ2-5; 12 positions match TRBD2. This CDR3 has 15 residues. Germline assignment: CDR1 SGHAT and CDR2 FQNNGV. The CDR3 is CASSLITTSGRRFNF. The CDR3 DNA follows: TGTGCCAGCAGCCTGATCACGACTAGCGGGAGACGTTTTAACTTC.

The V call is TRBV5-4, the J call TRBJ2-3, with 11 nucleotides matching TRBD2. V was clipped by 5 bases and J by 3 bases; unmatched bases: 11. Germline CDR1 and CDR2: SGHNT and YYREEE (reference sequence). CDR3 length: 17 amino acids. As DNA, the CDR3 is TGTGCCAGCAGGCACACCTCTAGCGGGAGGTGGACAGATACGCAGTATTTT. Its translation is CASRHTSSGRWTDTQYF.

The CDR3 DNA is TGTGCCAGCAGCTTAGCGCGCGGGGCCACTGAAGCTTTCTTT. Protein product: CASSLARGATEAFF. This chain connects TRBV7-2 to TRBJ1-1; TRBD1 might be the D (5 bases). The CDR3 spans 14 residues. Germline CDR1 is SGHTA and CDR2 is FQGNSA. V dropped 0 bases and J dropped 4 bases, with 9 bases sitting between them.

V gene TRBV27 combines with J gene TRBJ1-1, with 7 bases identical to TRBD1. The CDR3 length is 13 residues. With 10 bases clipped from V and 3 bases from J, the junction kept 8 bases outside the gene matches. The germline gives CDR1 MNHEY, CDR2 SMNVEV (reference sequence). CDR3 sequence (DNA): TGTGCCACCCATCGGGACAGAGACACTGAAGCTTTCTTT. Protein sequence: CATHRDRDTEAFF.

The chain couples TRBV6-1 to TRBJ1-2; TRBD1 might be the D (5 bases). V was clipped by 4 bases and J by 3 bases, with 15 bases between them. From germline, CDR1 is MNHNS and CDR2 SASEGT. The CDR3 has 15 amino acids. The CDR3 coding sequence is TGTGCCAGCAGTGTAACAGGATCCAACCACTATGGCTACACCTTC. This translates into CASSVTGSNHYGYTF.

This clone has a single count. The chain recombines TRBV27 with TRBJ2-7, with TRBD1 matching over 7 bases. Trimming took 7 bases from V and 0 from J; bases not matched to a gene: 6. The V gene's germline CDR1 is MNHEY and CDR2 SMNVEV (reference sequence). The CDR3 has 14 amino acids. For the CDR3, the DNA is TGTGCCAGCATGGATAAGGGGGCCTCCTACGAGCAGTACTTC. Protein sequence: CASMDKGASYEQYF.

This clone appeared once. CDR3 amino acids: CASSSSGRSANTGELFF. Here the CDR3 DNA reads TGTGCCAGCAGCTCCTCCGGGCGGTCAGCGAACACCGGGGAGCTGTTTTTT. The gene calls are TRBV7-6 and TRBJ2-2; D not certain. Germline V gene lookup returns CDR1 SGHVS and CDR2 FNYEAQ. CDR3 length equals 17 residues. Between the trimmed V and J ends, which lost 4 bases and 0 bases, there was a span of 15 bases.

This CDR3 reads CASSPARPGPNVLTF. DNA of the CDR3: TGTGCCAGCAGCCCTGCCCGGCCTGGCCCCAACGTCCTGACTTTC. The chain recombines TRBV4-2 with TRBJ2-6; D is ambiguous. The CDR3 sequence is 15 residues long. From germline, CDR1 is LGHNA and CDR2 YNFKEQ. V was cut by 4 bases and J by 8 bases, with 15 bases left in between.

In this sample, this clone turned up once. J is TRBJ2-3 and V is TRBV29-1, with TRBD2 as a possible D gene (5 bases). The CDR3 spans 11 residues. V dropped 7 bases and J dropped 7 bases, with 12 bases sitting between them. Per the germline V gene, CDR1 is SQVTM and CDR2 is ANQGSEA. The CDR3 is CSAASGNTQYF. CDR3 bases: TGCAGCGCCGCTTCGGGGAATACGCAGTATTTT.

V gene TRBV5-6 combines with J gene TRBJ2-7; 14 bases align to TRBD2. CDR3 length: 15 residues. The junction had 0 bases not matched to a gene; V was cut back by 0 bases and J by 4 bases. Germline V gene data show CDR1 as SGHDT and CDR2 as YYEEEE. CDR3 in amino acids: CASSLGTSGRYEQYF. In DNA, the CDR3 is TGTGCCAGCAGCTTGGGGACTAGCGGGAGGTACGAGCAGTACTTC.

This rearrangement joins TRBV14 to TRBJ2-5; tentative D call: TRBD2 (5 bases). CDR3 size: 12 residues. The germline CDR1 and CDR2 sequences are SGHDN and FVKESK. V was cut by 8 bases and J by 5 bases, with 12 bases left in between. Here the CDR3 reads CASCPSGETQYF. In DNA form, the CDR3 reads TGTGCCAGCTGCCCCTCGGGGGAGACCCAGTACTTC.

The CDR3 nucleotides read TGTGCCAGCAGCTCCTTATCTGCGGGGGTCTCCTACGAGCAGTACTTC. Translated: CASSSLSAGVSYEQYF. The chain joins TRBV7-9 to TRBJ2-7, with 7 bases matching TRBD2. Germline loops: CDR1 SEHNR, CDR2 FQNEAQ (reference sequence). This CDR3 contains 16 residues. V shed 4 bases and J 0 bases; nucleotides not matched to a gene: 9.

Only a few counts were recorded for this clone. The rearrangement uses TRBV19 and TRBJ1-2, with 9 bases matching TRBD1. There are 13 residues in the CDR3. The V segment lost 10 bases and the J segment 3 bases; nucleotides outside the gene matches: 6. Looked up from germline, CDR1 is LNHDA and CDR2 is SQIVND (reference sequence). CDR3 in DNA: TGTGCCACTTTGGACAGGGGAGACTATGGCTACACCTTC. The encoded protein is CATLDRGDYGYTF.

V gene TRBV7-2 combines with J gene TRBJ2-7; 7 positions agree with TRBD1. With 1 base clipped from V and 3 bases from J, the junction kept 12 bases outside the gene matches. Germline lookup yields CDR1 SGHTA and CDR2 FQGNSA. The CDR3 loop spans 17 amino acids. CDR3 loop: CASSLGRVRDRFYEQYF. The CDR3 bases are TGTGCCAGCAGCTTAGGCCGGGTAAGGGACAGATTCTACGAGCAGTACTTC.

The chain combines TRBV28 with TRBJ2-5; 7 bases align to TRBD2. J was trimmed by 6 bases and V by 5 bases; bases with no gene match: 27. The CDR3 covers 20 residues. Germline V gene data show CDR1 as MDHEN and CDR2 as SYDVKM. CDR3 protein: CASSPRSPRERPHEMKTQYF. The CDR3 nucleotides are TGTGCCAGCAGTCCAAGGAGCCCGCGGGAGAGACCCCATGAAATGAAGACCCAGTACTTC.

The V gene is TRBV7-9, the J gene TRBJ1-4; D is undetermined. V lost 0 bases, J lost 5 bases, and 10 bases lay in between. Germline CDR1 SEHNR, CDR2 FQNEAQ (reference sequence). This CDR3 is built from 15 residues. The CDR3 loop reads CASSLAQNSNEKLFF. The CDR3 bases are TGTGCCAGCAGCTTAGCCCAAAACAGCAATGAAAAACTGTTTTTT.